The 27 T cell receptor beta chains below were found in one sample sequenced in a study of cytomegalovirus exposure and HLA in healthy donors. The PCR was carried out with 60 Vbeta primers and 13 Jbeta primers. The protocol was immunoSEQ multiplex PCR, while the TCRdb copy is restricted to in-frame clones and leaves out a portion. The sample yields under 150,000 clones, around 83% seen once. Sequenced material: PBMCs. These receptors were obtained from a man aged 45 to 65 in good health and CMV-seronegative.

This chain links TRBV7-2 with TRBJ2-7; 12 bases are a match to TRBD2. Germline values: CDR1 SGHTA, CDR2 FQGNSA. The CDR3 consists of 18 residues. After removal of 5 bases from V and 4 bases from J, the junction contained 15 bases not matched to a gene. The DNA of the CDR3 is TGTGCCAGCAGCCCCGGTGGGCTAGCGGGGGGGCGGTGGTACGAGCAGTACTTC. Its translation: CASSPGGLAGGRWYEQYF.

The chain carries TRBV2 and TRBJ2-7, with a tentative D call TRBD2 (5 bases). The germline V gene has CDR1 SNHLY and CDR2 FYNNEI. Trimming removed 6 bases at V and 6 bases at J, with 12 bases between. CDR3 length: 12 amino acids. CDR3 nucleotide sequence: TGTGCCAGCAGCAGAGGGTCAGGCGAGCAGTACTTC. Protein product: CASSRGSGEQYF.

This clone was seen only once. This chain links TRBV6-6 with TRBJ1-1; 7 nucleotides agree with TRBD1. V was pared by 6 bases and J by 0 bases, with 4 bases of the junction left unmatched. This CDR3 contains 14 residues. Germline lookup yields CDR1 MNHNY and CDR2 SVGAGI (reference sequence). The CDR3, as DNA: TGTGCCAGCAGGCCGGGACAGATGAACACTGAAGCTTTCTTT. As protein: CASRPGQMNTEAFF.

The chain is built from TRBV7-3 and TRBJ2-2, with 7 nucleotides matching TRBD1. Germline V gene sequence: CDR1 SGHTA, CDR2 FQGTGA. The length of the CDR3 is 13 residues. After removal of 5 bases from V and 6 bases from J, the junction contained 3 bases not matched to a gene. Written as DNA, the CDR3 is TGTGCCAGCAGCACGACAGGGCCCGGGGAGCTGTTTTTT. Protein sequence: CASSTTGPGELFF.

The chain has TRBV13 and TRBJ2-3; maybe TRBD1 (6 bases). CDR3 size: 15 residues. The ends were cut back, 2 bases at V and 0 bases at J, with 9 bases in the middle. Germline loops: CDR1 PRHDT, CDR2 FYEKMQ (reference sequence). The CDR3 is CASSLRTASTDTQYF. The CDR3 coding sequence is TGTGCCAGCAGCTTAAGGACAGCTAGCACAGATACGCAGTATTTT.

The V and J genes are TRBV29-1 and TRBJ1-2; TRBD1 matches 9 bases. Trimming cost V 5 bases and J 12 bases; bases outside gene matches: 13. The V gene's germline CDR1 is SQVTM and CDR2 ANQGSEA. This CDR3 is built from 13 residues. The CDR3 reads CSVPGQGIIVHTF. The CDR3 nucleotides read TGCAGCGTTCCGGGACAGGGTATTATCGTCCACACCTTC.

The chain has TRBV18 and TRBJ2-5; D not resolved. The J call is doubtful: the DNA matches TRBJ2-7 better. CDR3 length equals 11 residues. CDR1 is KGHSH and CDR2 is LQKENI in the germline V gene. CDR3 loop: CASSGLGEQYF. The DNA for the CDR3 is TGTGCCAGCTCAGGCCTGGGCGAGCAGTACTTC.

The chain has TRBV19 and TRBJ2-1, with 13 bases lining up with TRBD2. Germline lookup yields CDR1 LNHDA and CDR2 SQIVND (reference sequence). The junction had 11 bases not matched to a gene; V was cut back by 6 bases and J by 6 bases. The CDR3 covers 17 residues. In DNA, the CDR3 is TGTGCCAGTAGCTCTCCCCTCGGGACTAGCGGGGTCAATGAGCAGTTCTTC. It is translated as CASSSPLGTSGVNEQFF.

This clone was counted a single time. The V call is TRBV27, the J call TRBJ1-2, with TRBD1 as a possible D gene (5 bases). CDR1 is MNHEY, CDR2 SMNVEV, per germline (reference sequence). The CDR3 spans 14 residues. The ends were cut back, 3 bases at V and 8 bases at J, with 16 bases in the middle. CDR3 loop: CASSFRGITMGYTF. The CDR3 DNA sequence: TGTGCCAGCAGTTTCCGGGGGATAACTATGGGCTACACCTTC.

This chain links TRBV15 with TRBJ2-3; 9 bases match TRBD1. The ends lost 5 bases at V and 0 bases at J; junction bases unmatched: 6. The CDR3 consists of 16 residues. Per the germline V gene, CDR1 is LNHNV and CDR2 is YYDKDF (reference sequence). The CDR3 DNA reads as TGTGCCACCAGCTCTTGGGGACAGGGAAGCACAGATACGCAGTATTTT. This encodes CATSSWGQGSTDTQYF.

V is TRBV6-8 and J is TRBJ2-1; 10 bases line up with TRBD2. Trimming at V came to 0 bases and at J to 9 bases, leaving 14 bases not matched to a gene. This CDR3 comprises 18 residues. The germline V gene has CDR1 MNHGY and CDR2 SAAAGT. The CDR3 is CASSYSRVAGGRDGEQFF. The CDR3 DNA follows: TGTGCCAGCAGTTACTCGAGAGTAGCGGGGGGCCGGGACGGTGAGCAGTTCTTC.

This chain uses TRBV30 with TRBJ1-5, with a tentative D call TRBD1 (5 bases). V lost 1 base, J lost 4 bases, and 8 bases lay in between. Germline CDR1 is GTSNPN and CDR2 is SVGIG (reference sequence). The CDR3 length is 13 residues. The CDR3 spells CAWSGTQNQPQHF. The CDR3 DNA reads TGTGCCTGGAGTGGGACACAAAATCAGCCCCAGCATTTT.

This chain joins TRBV4-2 and TRBJ2-5; 12 bases are shared with TRBD2. After removal of 0 bases from V and 4 bases from J, the junction contained 9 bases not matched to a gene. The CDR3 consists of 18 residues. Germline CDR1 LGHNA, CDR2 YNFKEQ. This chain's CDR3 is CASSQELAGGPGVETQYF. CDR3 DNA: TGTGCCAGCAGCCAAGAGCTAGCGGGGGGGCCGGGGGTAGAGACCCAGTACTTC.

The chain combines TRBV6-1 with TRBJ2-7; TRBD2 matches at 9 bases. The CDR3 has 14 residues. The germline gives CDR1 MNHNS, CDR2 SASEGT. With V trimmed by 6 bases and J by 3 bases, 6 bases remained unmatched. CDR3 in DNA: TGTGCCAGCAGGGGACTAGCCAACTACTACGAGCAGTACTTC. It specifies CASRGLANYYEQYF.

This clone was recorded a few times. The chain joins TRBV7-9 to TRBJ1-1; 9 bases agree with TRBD1. The CDR3 totals 16 residues. CDR1 is SEHNR and CDR2 is FQNEAQ in the germline V gene (reference sequence). After removal of 5 bases from V and 1 base from J, the junction contained 8 bases not matched to a gene. This chain's CDR3 is CASSRIRGQGNTEAFF. The CDR3 region has the DNA TGTGCCAGCAGCCGTATAAGGGGACAGGGGAACACTGAAGCTTTCTTT.

In its sample, this clone was seen once. This rearrangement joins TRBV4-1 to TRBJ2-5; 9 bases map to TRBD1. With 6 bases clipped from V and 6 bases from J, the junction kept 11 bases outside the gene matches. This CDR3 has 15 amino acids. Germline loops: CDR1 MGHRA, CDR2 YSYEKL. The DNA for the CDR3 is TGCGCCAGCAGTCGTATTGACAGGGGGGTGAAGACCCAGTACTTC. It yields the protein CASSRIDRGVKTQYF.

A single count supports this clone. The rearrangement joins TRBV9 to TRBJ2-3; tentatively, D is TRBD1 (7 bases). The CDR3 covers 13 residues. CDR1 and CDR2 (germline): SGDLS, YYNGEE. V was trimmed by 7 bases and J by 6 bases, leaving 15 bases between them. DNA for the CDR3: TGTGCCAGCTCCGGGGACAGCGGGGATACGCAGTATTTT. This sequence encodes CASSGDSGDTQYF.

The chain uses TRBV5-8 and TRBJ1-4; no clear D. Germline V lookup: CDR1 SGHTS, CDR2 YDEGEE. Trimming took off 0 bases at V and 8 bases at J, with 14 bases between the two ends. This CDR3 contains 15 residues. CDR3 sequence (DNA): TGTGCCAGCAGCTTGGCCACGGGGTCTCGAGAAAAACTGTTTTTT. Translated, it gives CASSLATGSREKLFF.

The J gene is TRBJ1-2, the V gene TRBV10-3; TRBD1 matches 7 bases. V dropped 2 bases and J dropped 4; count of bases not matched to a gene: 10. Germline V lookup: CDR1 ENHRY, CDR2 SYGVKD. The CDR3 has 16 amino acids. The DNA of the CDR3 is TGTGCCATCAGTGAGCCGCAAGGGGGACAGAGCTATGGCTACACCTTC. Amino acids: CAISEPQGGQSYGYTF.

CDR3 sequence: CAWSVQAGRTEAFF. The CDR3 DNA is TGTGCCTGGAGTGTACAAGCGGGGCGCACTGAAGCTTTCTTT. This chain links TRBV30 with TRBJ1-1; D is perhaps TRBD1 (5 bases). CDR1 GTSNPN and CDR2 SVGIG come from the germline V gene (reference sequence). Trimming pared 0 bases from V and 4 bases from J, leaving 12 bases between. The CDR3 covers 14 residues.

The J gene is TRBJ2-7, the V gene TRBV30; D ambiguous. The V gene lost 0 bases and the J gene lost 0 bases, with 6 bases spanning the gap. The length of the CDR3 is 13 residues. Germline V CDR1 and CDR2: GTSNPN, SVGIG (reference sequence). The CDR3 DNA sequence: TGTGCCTGGAGTGTACTTAGCTCCTACGAGCAGTACTTC. It encodes CAWSVLSSYEQYF.

The DNA for the CDR3 is TGTGCCAGCAGCTTGGTCAGGGGGCCATTCCTCGGGGATAGTTTCCACTTT. Translated: CASSLVRGPFLGDSFHF. This chain joins TRBV5-6 and TRBJ1-6; TRBD1 matches 8 bases. V was clipped by 0 bases and J by 17 bases; unmatched bases: 19. Looked up from germline, CDR1 is SGHDT and CDR2 is YYEEEE. CDR3 size: 17 residues.

V usage is TRBV7-2 and J usage is TRBJ2-7; 10 positions agree with TRBD1. The CDR3 has 14 amino acids. The junction had 13 bases not matched to a gene; V was cut back by 6 bases and J by 11 bases. Looked up from germline, CDR1 is SGHTA and CDR2 is FQGNSA. The CDR3 region is CASSSGTGATRKYF. The CDR3 nucleotides are TGTGCCAGCAGTTCCGGGACAGGGGCCACCCGAAAGTACTTC.

The chain is built from TRBV2 and TRBJ1-6; TRBD1 agrees at 8 bases. Germline trimming cut 6 bases from V and 3 bases from J; bases unmatched to any gene: 7. The CDR3 runs to 16 residues. Germline CDR1 SNHLY, CDR2 FYNNEI. CDR3 sequence reads: CASSTGTGLYNSPLHF. DNA for the CDR3: TGTGCCAGCAGCACCGGGACAGGTCTCTATAATTCACCCCTCCACTTT.

CDR3 bases: TGCGCCAGCAGCTTCGACATGAACACTGAAGCTTTCTTT. Encoded protein: CASSFDMNTEAFF. V and J are TRBV5-1 and TRBJ1-1, with no clear D. The CDR3 covers 13 residues. V was clipped by 2 bases and J by 0 bases, with 5 bases between them. Germline-derived CDR1 and CDR2 are SGHRS and YFSETQ.

This rearrangement joins TRBV5-1 to TRBJ1-4, with D possibly matching TRBD1 (6 bases). Trimming shortened V by 4 bases and J by 7 bases, and 20 bases separated the two germline ends. Germline V gene lookup returns CDR1 SGHRS and CDR2 YFSETQ. The CDR3 covers 16 residues. Here the CDR3 reads CASSRTVGGGSEKLFF. The CDR3 bases are TGCGCCAGCAGCCGAACTGTGGGGGGGGGCAGTGAAAAACTGTTTTTT.

The rearrangement uses TRBV2 and TRBJ2-1; 7 bases line up with TRBD2. CDR1 and CDR2 from the germline V gene are SNHLY and FYNNEI. The V segment lost 3 bases and the J segment 7 bases; nucleotides outside the gene matches: 15. The length of the CDR3 is 17 residues. CDR3 amino acids: CASSDTLGGGLRNEQFF. The CDR3, as DNA: TGTGCCAGCAGTGACACTTTAGGCGGGGGATTGAGGAATGAGCAGTTCTTC.